Below are 22 T cell receptor beta chains sequenced from a single sample in a study of T cells expressing NK-cell markers. Following a re-call of the 5' RACE reads, TCRdb has one entry per CDR3 protein and lacks DNA. Here the sample table reports 150,000 to 170,000 distinct CDR3 sequences. The material sequenced was blood T cells: a sorted CD56 or NKG2C T cell subset, CD4+ or CD8+ T cells, or bulk PBMC T cells (not recorded which). These receptors were collected from a woman aged 50 to 60 in good health.

The chain carries TRBV20-1 and TRBJ1-6. Germline CDR1 and CDR2: DFQATT and SNEGSKA (reference sequence). The CDR3 sequence is 14 residues long. The CDR3 spells CSASGGGDNSPLHF.

The rearrangement uses TRBV13 and TRBJ2-7. CDR1 and CDR2 from the germline V gene are PRHDT and FYEKMQ (reference sequence). This CDR3 is built from 14 residues. The CDR3 sequence: CASSLGKGIGEQYF.

The rearrangement links TRBV5-5 to TRBJ2-2. Germline V gene sequence: CDR1 SGHKS, CDR2 YYEKEE (reference sequence). The CDR3 is made up of 15 amino acids. CDR3 residues: CASSSWNQNTGELFF.

The rearrangement joins TRBV6-5 to TRBJ2-1; the D call of TRBD1 rests on TCRdb alone, since no DNA is present to check it. The CDR3 is 13 residues long. Looked up from germline, CDR1 is MNHEY and CDR2 is SVGAGI. The CDR3 reads CASSYSGQDEQFF.

This chain links TRBV20-1 with TRBJ1-1. From germline, CDR1 is DFQATT and CDR2 SNEGSKA (reference sequence). CDR3 size: 12 residues. This CDR3 reads CSARDPGAEAFF.

The rearrangement joins TRBV7-9 to TRBJ2-1; TCRdb's D gene call, TRBD1, goes unchecked for lack of DNA. The CDR3 runs 16 residues. In germline, CDR1 is SEHNR, CDR2 FQNEAQ (reference sequence). CDR3 amino acids: CASSPGGVGSYNEQFF.

The chain uses TRBV9 and TRBJ1-1; the TCRdb D gene call, TRBD1, has no DNA to confirm it. The germline V gene has CDR1 SGDLS and CDR2 YYNGEE. The CDR3 runs 14 residues. The CDR3 region is CASSPGTGITEAFF.

This chain joins TRBV6-6 and TRBJ2-5. CDR3 length: 13 amino acids. Looked up from germline, CDR1 is MNHNY and CDR2 is SVGAGI (reference sequence). CDR3 loop: CASSYSPKETQYF.

The rearrangement joins TRBV4-2 to TRBJ2-1. Germline CDR1 LGHNA, CDR2 YNFKEQ. This CDR3 spans 13 amino acids. CDR3 sequence: CASSQAINYEQFF.

V and J are TRBV27 and TRBJ1-4; the TCRdb D gene call, TRBD1, has no DNA to confirm it. CDR3 length: 14 amino acids. Looked up from germline, CDR1 is MNHEY and CDR2 is SMNVEV (reference sequence). Here the CDR3 reads CASRSGQSNEKLFF.

V and J are TRBV27 and TRBJ2-3; lacking DNA, the TRBD1 call made by TCRdb goes unchecked. The germline V gene has CDR1 MNHEY and CDR2 SMNVEV (reference sequence). This CDR3 is built from 14 residues. CDR3 in amino acids: CASSLGTFIDTQYF.

The chain is built from TRBV3-1 and TRBJ2-7; TCRdb selects TRBD1, and the lack of DNA leaves this call unchecked. Germline V gene lookup returns CDR1 LGHDT and CDR2 YNNKEL (reference sequence). The CDR3 is 13 amino acids. This CDR3 is CATTGTGGREQYF.

V gene TRBV30 combines with J gene TRBJ2-7. The CDR3 totals 14 residues. Germline V gives CDR1 GTSNPN, CDR2 SVGIG (reference sequence). The CDR3 sequence is CAWNDGGTPYEQYF.

The CDR3 sequence is CASSYPSSEQFF. This sequence joins TRBV5-1 and TRBJ2-1; the D call of TRBD1 rests on TCRdb alone, since no DNA is present to check it. In germline, CDR1 is SGHRS, CDR2 YFSETQ. CDR3 size: 12 residues.

The chain links TRBV7-9 to TRBJ1-4; TCRdb outputs TRBD1, but without DNA this stays unchecked. CDR3 length equals 16 residues. CDR1 is SEHNR, CDR2 FQNEAQ, per germline (reference sequence). CDR3 sequence reads: CASSLVETGGNEKLFF.

The chain joins TRBV12-3 or TRBV12-4 to TRBJ1-2. The length of the CDR3 is 14 residues. The CDR3 sequence: CASSLGSGRIGYTF.

CDR3 sequence reads: CASSMTHEQFF. The chain combines TRBV19 with TRBJ2-1. The CDR3 has 11 residues. CDR1 LNHDA and CDR2 SQIVND come from the germline V gene (reference sequence).

This chain connects TRBV28 to TRBJ1-5; TCRdb's D call of TRBD1 is untestable without DNA. Germline V lookup: CDR1 MDHEN, CDR2 SYDVKM. The CDR3 has 16 amino acids. The CDR3: CASRMGTDNLNQPQHF.

The chain joins TRBV3-1 to TRBJ2-3; TCRdb reports TRBD2, a call that lacks DNA to check it against. The CDR3 consists of 16 residues. The germline V gene encodes CDR1 LGHDT and CDR2 YNNKEL (reference sequence). The CDR3 loop is CASSQDSGGSTDTQYF.

J is TRBJ2-1 and V is TRBV15; the TCRdb D gene call, TRBD1, has no DNA to confirm it. CDR3 length equals 15 residues. Germline CDR1 LNHNV, CDR2 YYDKDF (reference sequence). The CDR3 loop is CATSRDLSAGDEQFF.

V gene TRBV20-1 combines with J gene TRBJ2-7. The V gene's germline CDR1 is DFQATT and CDR2 SNEGSKA (reference sequence). This CDR3 has 16 residues. The CDR3 sequence: CSARDQKARSAYEQYF.

The chain has TRBV5-6 and TRBJ2-3; TCRdb reports TRBD2, a call that lacks DNA to check it against. The length of the CDR3 is 15 residues. Germline-derived CDR1 and CDR2 are SGHDT and YYEEEE. This CDR3 is CASSVGPGTQYAQYF.